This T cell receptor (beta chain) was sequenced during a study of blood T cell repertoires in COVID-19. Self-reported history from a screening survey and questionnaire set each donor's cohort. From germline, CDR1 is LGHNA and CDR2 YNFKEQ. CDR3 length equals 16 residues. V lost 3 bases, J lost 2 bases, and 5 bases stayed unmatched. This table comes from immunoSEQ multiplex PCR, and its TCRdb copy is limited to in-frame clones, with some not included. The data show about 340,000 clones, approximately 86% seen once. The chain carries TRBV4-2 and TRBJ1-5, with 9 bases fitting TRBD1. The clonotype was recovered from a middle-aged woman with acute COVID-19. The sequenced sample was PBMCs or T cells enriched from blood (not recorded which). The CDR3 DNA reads TGTGCCAGCAGCCAGTACAGGGGGCCGGGCAATCAGCCCCAGCATTTT. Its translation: CASSQYRGPGNQPQHF.